This T cell receptor (beta chain) was obtained from a study of blood T cell repertoires in COVID-19. On the study more broadly: Acute and convalescent COVID-19 specimens originated in the United States, Italy and Spain. In each case, the material was cDNA or gDNA derived from T cells, B-cell-depleted T cells, or PBMCs.

The germline V gene has CDR1 SEHNR and CDR2 FQNEAQ (reference sequence). The CDR3 length is 13 residues. The V gene lost 8 bases and the J gene lost 3 bases, with 12 bases spanning the gap. Per the original methods: Researchers report that nucleated cell counts were estimated from reference gene primer amplification. Produced via immunoSEQ multiplex PCR; TCRdb's table is partial and in-frame only. V and J calls and clone size are copied from that table; D and trimming were computed from the DNA. This sample has 200,000 or so clones, with 80% to 90% found just once. The chain is built from TRBV7-9 and TRBJ2-3, with D uncertain. Sequencing used peripheral blood. The sequence derives from an elderly woman with acute or convalescent COVID-19. The chain's CDR3 is CASLSSGTDTQYF. As DNA, the CDR3 is TGTGCCAGCCTCTCCTCCGGGACAGATACGCAGTATTTT.